This T cell receptor (beta chain) came from a study of blood T cells in healthy people across ages. Findings of the study overall: There was a strong correlation between TCR beta diversity and naive T cell percentage. Without sorted subsets, naive and antigen-experienced compartments could not be conclusively compared.

With respect to this clonotype: Its antigen is not identified. One end of the junction is discordant with germline, which a read error may explain.

With a J-beta primer mix and a sample-barcoded 5' primer, a second PCR ran about 7 to 11 cycles. The authors tagged each cDNA molecule using a template-switch adaptor with 12 random nucleotides. MiXCR was run by TCRdb on the 5' RACE reads, yielding one entry per CDR3 protein. The sample shows more than 1.4 million distinct CDR3 sequences, 42% of them seen only once. Germline V gene data show CDR1 as SGDLS and CDR2 as YYNGEE. The CDR3 covers 15 residues. Sequencing was performed on blood. The V call is TRBV9, the J call TRBJ2-3; perhaps TRBD1 as D (5 bases). This clonotype was sampled from a woman under 30 in good health. The CDR3 DNA reads as TGTGCCAGCAGCGCTCACCTTGACAGCACAGATACGCGGTATTTT. Amino acid sequence: CASSAHLDSTDTRYF. Supplemented by reference TRBV9 and TRBJ2-3, the full variable domain reads DSGVTQTPKHLITATGQRVTLRCSPRSGDLSVYWYQQSLDQGLQFLIQYYNGEERAKGNILERFSAQQFPDLHSELNLSSLELGDSALYFCASSAHLDSTDTRYFGPGTRLTVL.